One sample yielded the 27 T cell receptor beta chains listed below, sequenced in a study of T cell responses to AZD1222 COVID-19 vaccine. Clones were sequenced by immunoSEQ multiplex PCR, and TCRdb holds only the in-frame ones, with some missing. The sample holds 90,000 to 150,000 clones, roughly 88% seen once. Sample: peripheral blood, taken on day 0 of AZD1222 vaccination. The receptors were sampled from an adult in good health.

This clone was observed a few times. The CDR3 nucleotides are TGTGCCAGCAGTGAAGCTGCAACCCCTCAGCCCCAGCATTTT. Its protein product is CASSEAATPQPQHF. This chain links TRBV6-1 with TRBJ1-5; D unclear. The CDR3 contains 14 residues. Trimming pared 0 bases from V and 6 bases from J, leaving 9 bases between. In germline, CDR1 is MNHNS, CDR2 SASEGT.

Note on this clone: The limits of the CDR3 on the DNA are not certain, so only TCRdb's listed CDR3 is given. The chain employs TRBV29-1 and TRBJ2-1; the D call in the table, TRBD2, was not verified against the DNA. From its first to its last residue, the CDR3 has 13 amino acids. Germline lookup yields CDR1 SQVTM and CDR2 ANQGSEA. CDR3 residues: CSFGQGGPNEQFF.

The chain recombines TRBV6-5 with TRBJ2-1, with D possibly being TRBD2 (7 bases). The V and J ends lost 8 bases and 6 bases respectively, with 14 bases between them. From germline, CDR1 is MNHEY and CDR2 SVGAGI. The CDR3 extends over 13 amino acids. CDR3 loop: CASAPRGANEQFF. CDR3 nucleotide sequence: TGTGCCAGCGCCCCTCGGGGGGCCAATGAGCAGTTCTTC.

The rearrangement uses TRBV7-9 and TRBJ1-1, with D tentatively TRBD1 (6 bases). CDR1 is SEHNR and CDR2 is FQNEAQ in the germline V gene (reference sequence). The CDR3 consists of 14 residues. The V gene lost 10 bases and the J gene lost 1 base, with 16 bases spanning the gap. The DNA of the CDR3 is TGTGCCACCGCATACGGGGGGCAGAACACTGAAGCTTTCTTT. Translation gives CATAYGGQNTEAFF. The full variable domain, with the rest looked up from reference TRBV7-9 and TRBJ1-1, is DTGVSQNPRHKITKRGQNVTFRCDPISEHNRLYWYRQTLGQGPEFLTYFQNEAQLEKSRLLSDRFSAERPKGSFSTLEIQRTEQGDSAMYLCATAYGGQNTEAFFGQGTRLTVV.

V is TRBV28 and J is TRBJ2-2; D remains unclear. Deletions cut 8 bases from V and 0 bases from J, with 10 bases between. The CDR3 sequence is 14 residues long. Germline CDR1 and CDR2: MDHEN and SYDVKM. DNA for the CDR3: TGTGCCAGCCTAAAAAAACCGAACACCGGGGAGCTGTTTTTT. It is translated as CASLKKPNTGELFF. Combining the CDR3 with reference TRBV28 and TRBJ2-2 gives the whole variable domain DVKVTQSSRYLVKRTGEKVFLECVQDMDHENMFWYRQDPGLGLRLIYFSYDVKMKEKGDIPEGYSVSREKKERFSLILESASTNQTSMYLCASLKKPNTGELFFGEGSRLTVL.

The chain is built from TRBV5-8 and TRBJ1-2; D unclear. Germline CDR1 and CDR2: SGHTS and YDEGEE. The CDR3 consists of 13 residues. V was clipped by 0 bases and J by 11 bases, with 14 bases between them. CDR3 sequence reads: CASSLGQVLRYTF. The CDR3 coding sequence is TGTGCCAGCAGCTTGGGGCAGGTTCTAAGGTACACCTTC.

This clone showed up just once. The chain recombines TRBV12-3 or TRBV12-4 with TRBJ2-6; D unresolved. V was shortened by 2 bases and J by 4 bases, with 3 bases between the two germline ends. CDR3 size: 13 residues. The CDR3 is CASSLIGANVLTF. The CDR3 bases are TGTGCCAGCAGTTTAATCGGGGCCAACGTCCTGACTTTC.

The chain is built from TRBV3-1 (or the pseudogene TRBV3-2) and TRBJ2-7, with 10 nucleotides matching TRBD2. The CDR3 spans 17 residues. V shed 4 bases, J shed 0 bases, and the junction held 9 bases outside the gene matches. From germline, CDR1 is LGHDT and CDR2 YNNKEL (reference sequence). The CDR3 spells CASSRTAGGADSYEQYF. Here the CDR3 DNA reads TGTGCCAGCAGCCGGACAGCGGGGGGGGCAGACTCCTACGAGCAGTACTTC.

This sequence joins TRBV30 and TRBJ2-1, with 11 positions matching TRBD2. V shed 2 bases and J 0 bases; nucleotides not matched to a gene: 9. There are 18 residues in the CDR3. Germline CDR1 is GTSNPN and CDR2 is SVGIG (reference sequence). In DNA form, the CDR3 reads TGTGCCTGGAGTTCGGAGAGACTAGCGGGGAGCTCCTACAATGAGCAGTTCTTC. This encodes CAWSSERLAGSSYNEQFF. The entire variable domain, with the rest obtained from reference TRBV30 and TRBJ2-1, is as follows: SQTIHQWPATLVQPVGSPLSLECTVEGTSNPNLYWYRQAAGRGLQLLFYSVGIGQISSEVPQNLSASRPQDRQFILSSKKLLLSDSGFYLCAWSSERLAGSSYNEQFFGPGTRLTVL.

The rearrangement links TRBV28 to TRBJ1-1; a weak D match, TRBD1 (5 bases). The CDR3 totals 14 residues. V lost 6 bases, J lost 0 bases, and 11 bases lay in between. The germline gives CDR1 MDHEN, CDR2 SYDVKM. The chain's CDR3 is CASSRRGVNTEAFF. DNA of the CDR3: TGTGCCAGCAGCCGACGGGGGGTGAACACTGAAGCTTTCTTT.

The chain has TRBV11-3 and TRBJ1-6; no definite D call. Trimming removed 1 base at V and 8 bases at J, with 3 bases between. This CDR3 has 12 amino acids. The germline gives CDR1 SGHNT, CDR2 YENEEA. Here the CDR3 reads CASSLGDSPLHF. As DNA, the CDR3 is TGTGCCAGCAGCTTAGGTGATTCACCCCTCCACTTT.

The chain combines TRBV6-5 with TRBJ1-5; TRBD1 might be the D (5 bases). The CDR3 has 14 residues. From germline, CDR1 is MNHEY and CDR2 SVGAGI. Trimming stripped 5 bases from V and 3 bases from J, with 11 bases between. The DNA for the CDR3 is TGTGCCAGCAGTCCTGGGACCGCCAATCAGCCCCAGCATTTT. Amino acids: CASSPGTANQPQHF.

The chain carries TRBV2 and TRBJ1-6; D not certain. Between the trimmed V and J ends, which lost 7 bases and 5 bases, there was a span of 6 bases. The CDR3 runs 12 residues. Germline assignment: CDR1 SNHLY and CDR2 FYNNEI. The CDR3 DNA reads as TGTGCCAGCAAGCCAGATAATTCACCCCTCCACTTT. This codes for CASKPDNSPLHF. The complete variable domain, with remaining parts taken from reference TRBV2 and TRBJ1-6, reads EPEVTQTPSHQVTQMGQEVILRCVPISNHLYFYWYRQILGQKVEFLVSFYNNEISEKSEIFDDQFSVERPDGSNFTLKIRSTKLEDSAMYFCASKPDNSPLHFGNGTRLTVT.

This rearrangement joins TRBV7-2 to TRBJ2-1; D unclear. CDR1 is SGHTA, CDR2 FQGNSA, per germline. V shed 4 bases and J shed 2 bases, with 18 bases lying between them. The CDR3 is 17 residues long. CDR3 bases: TGTGCCAGCAGCTCCCCCCTCTCAACCAAACCCTACAATGAGCAGTTCTTC. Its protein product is CASSSPLSTKPYNEQFF. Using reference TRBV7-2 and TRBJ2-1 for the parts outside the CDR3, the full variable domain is GAGVSQSPSNKVTEKGKDVELRCDPISGHTALYWYRQSLGQGLEFLIYFQGNSAPDKSGLPSDRFSAERTGGSVSTLTIQRTQQEDSAVYLCASSSPLSTKPYNEQFFGPGTRLTVL.

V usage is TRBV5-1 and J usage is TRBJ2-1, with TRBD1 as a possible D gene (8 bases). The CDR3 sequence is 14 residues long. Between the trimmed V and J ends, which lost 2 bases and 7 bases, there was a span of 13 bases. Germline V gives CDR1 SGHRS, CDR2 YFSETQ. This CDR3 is CASSLIQGGNEQFF. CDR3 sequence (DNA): TGCGCCAGCAGCTTAATACAGGGGGGGAATGAGCAGTTCTTC.

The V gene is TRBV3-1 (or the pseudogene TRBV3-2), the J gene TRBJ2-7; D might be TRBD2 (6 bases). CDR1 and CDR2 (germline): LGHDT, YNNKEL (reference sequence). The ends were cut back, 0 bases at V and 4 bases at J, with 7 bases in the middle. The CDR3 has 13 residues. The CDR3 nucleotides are TGTGCCAGCAGCCAAGAAGGAGGGTACGAGCAGTACTTC. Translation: CASSQEGGYEQYF.

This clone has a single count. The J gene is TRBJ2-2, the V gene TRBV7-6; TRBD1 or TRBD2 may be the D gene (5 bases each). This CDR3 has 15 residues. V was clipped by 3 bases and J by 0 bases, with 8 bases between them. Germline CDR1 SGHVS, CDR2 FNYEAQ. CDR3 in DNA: TGTGCCAGCAGCTTGGGACCAGCGAACACCGGGGAGCTGTTTTTT. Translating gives CASSLGPANTGELFF. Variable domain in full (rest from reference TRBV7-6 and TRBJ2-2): GAGVSQSPRYKVTKRGQDVALRCDPISGHVSLYWYRQALGQGPEFLTYFNYEAQQDKSGLPNDRFSAERPEGSISTLTIQRTEQRDSAMYRCASSLGPANTGELFFGEGSRLTVL.

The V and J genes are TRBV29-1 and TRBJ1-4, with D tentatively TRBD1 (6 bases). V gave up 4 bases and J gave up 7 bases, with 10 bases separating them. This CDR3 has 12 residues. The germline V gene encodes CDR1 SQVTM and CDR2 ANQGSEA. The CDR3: CSVAGVGEKLFF. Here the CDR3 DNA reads TGCAGCGTTGCAGGGGTGGGTGAAAAACTGTTTTTT. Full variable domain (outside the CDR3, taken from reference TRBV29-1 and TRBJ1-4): SAVISQKPSRDICQRGTSLTIQCQVDSQVTMMFWYRQQPGQSLTLIATANQGSEATYESGFVIDKFPISRPNLTFSTLTVSNMSPEDSSIYLCSVAGVGEKLFFGSGTQLSVL.

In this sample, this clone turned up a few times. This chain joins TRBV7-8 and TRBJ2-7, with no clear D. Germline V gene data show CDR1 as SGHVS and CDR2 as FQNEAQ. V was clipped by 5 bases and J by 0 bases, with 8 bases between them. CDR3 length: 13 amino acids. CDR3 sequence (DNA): TGTGCCAGCAGCCCCGGCACCTCCTACGAGCAGTACTTC. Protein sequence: CASSPGTSYEQYF.

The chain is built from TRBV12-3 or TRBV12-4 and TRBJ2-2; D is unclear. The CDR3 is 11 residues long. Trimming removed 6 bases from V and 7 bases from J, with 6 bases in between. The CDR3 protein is CASSPHGELFF. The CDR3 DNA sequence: TGTGCCAGCAGCCCTCACGGGGAGCTGTTTTTT.

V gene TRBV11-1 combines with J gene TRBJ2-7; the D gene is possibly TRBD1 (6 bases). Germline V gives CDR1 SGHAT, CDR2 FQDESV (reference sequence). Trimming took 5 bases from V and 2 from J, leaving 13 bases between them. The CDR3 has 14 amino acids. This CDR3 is CASSLSGHTYEQYF. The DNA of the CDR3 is TGTGCCAGCAGCCTTTCGGGACATACCTACGAGCAGTACTTC.

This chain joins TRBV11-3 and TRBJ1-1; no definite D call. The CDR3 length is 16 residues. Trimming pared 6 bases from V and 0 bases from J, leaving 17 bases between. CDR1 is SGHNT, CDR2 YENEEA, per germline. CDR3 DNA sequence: TGTGCCAGCAGTATGCTGGCATACGGCATGAACACTGAAGCTTTCTTT. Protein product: CASSMLAYGMNTEAFF.

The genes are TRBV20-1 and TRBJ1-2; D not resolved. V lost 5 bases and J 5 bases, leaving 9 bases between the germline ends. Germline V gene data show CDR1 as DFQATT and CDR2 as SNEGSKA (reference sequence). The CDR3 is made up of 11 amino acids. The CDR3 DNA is TGCAGTGCTCGATCGCTTTATGGCTACACCTTC. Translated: CSARSLYGYTF.

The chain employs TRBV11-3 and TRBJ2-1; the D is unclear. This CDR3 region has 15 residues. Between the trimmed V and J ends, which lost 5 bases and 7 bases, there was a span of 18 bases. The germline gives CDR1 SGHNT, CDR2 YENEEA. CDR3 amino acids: CASSHPAGGVNEQFF. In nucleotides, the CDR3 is TGTGCCAGCAGCCACCCGGCTGGTGGAGTTAATGAGCAGTTCTTC.

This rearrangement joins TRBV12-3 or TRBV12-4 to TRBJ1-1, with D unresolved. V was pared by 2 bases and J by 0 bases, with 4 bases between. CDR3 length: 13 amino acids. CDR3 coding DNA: TGTGCCAGCAGTTTAAGGGTGAACACTGAAGCTTTCTTT. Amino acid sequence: CASSLRVNTEAFF.

The chain's CDR3 is CASSLGGTGEGKLFF. CDR3 coding DNA: TGTGCCAGCAGTTTAGGGGGGACGGGAGAAGGAAAACTGTTTTTT. The J gene is TRBJ1-4, the V gene TRBV28; D possibly corresponds to TRBD1 (5 bases). Between the trimmed V and J ends, which lost 2 bases and 10 bases, there was a span of 17 bases. Germline V gene lookup returns CDR1 MDHEN and CDR2 SYDVKM. This CDR3 has 15 residues.

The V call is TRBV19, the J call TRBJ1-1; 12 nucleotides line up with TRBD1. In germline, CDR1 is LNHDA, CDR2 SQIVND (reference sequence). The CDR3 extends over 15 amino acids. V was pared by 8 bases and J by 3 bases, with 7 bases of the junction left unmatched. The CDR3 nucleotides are TGTGCCAGTGAAGGGACAGGGGGCCAAGACACTGAAGCTTTCTTT. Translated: CASEGTGGQDTEAFF.